Below are 17 T cell receptor beta chains sequenced from a single sample in a study of control samples from healthy donors and cancer patients. Data came from immunoSEQ multiplex PCR; TCRdb stores just in-frame clones and leaves some out. The sample lists 45,000 to 65,000 clones, around nine tenths seen once, with 40% in the top ten. What was sequenced was PBMCs. All receptors come from a man in his fifties with head and neck cancer.

V gene TRBV6-5 combines with J gene TRBJ1-2; the D gene is possibly TRBD1 (5 bases). Germline V gene data show CDR1 as MNHEY and CDR2 as SVGAGI. The CDR3 sequence is 14 residues long. The V and J ends lost 6 bases and 4 bases respectively, with 15 bases between them. This CDR3 is CASRAGTTSYGYTF. DNA for the CDR3: TGTGCCAGCAGAGCCGGGACTACAAGCTATGGCTACACCTTC.

The gene calls are TRBV30 and TRBJ2-3; no clear D. There are 14 residues in the CDR3. V lost 2 bases and J lost 1, with 10 bases in between. The germline gives CDR1 GTSNPN, CDR2 SVGIG (reference sequence). The CDR3 coding sequence is TGTGCCTGGAGTTCGGCCATTGGCACAGATACGCAGTATTTT. Its translation is CAWSSAIGTDTQYF.

The gene calls are TRBV3-1 (or the pseudogene TRBV3-2) and TRBJ1-3; 8 positions match TRBD1. V trimming: 4 bases; J trimming: 4 bases; junction bases outside the gene matches: 9. This CDR3 is built from 16 residues. The germline CDR1 and CDR2 sequences are LGHDT and YNNKEL (reference sequence). Written as DNA, the CDR3 is TGTGCCAGCAGCCGGAGGGAGGCAGGGGGCGGAAACACCATATATTTT. Translation: CASSRREAGGGNTIYF.

This sequence joins TRBV18 and TRBJ2-5, with 8 positions matching TRBD1. The germline V gene has CDR1 KGHSH and CDR2 LQKENI. The CDR3 spans 14 residues. V lost 4 bases and J lost 0; bases outside the gene matches: 1. The CDR3 reads CASSRDRNQETQYF. CDR3 nucleotides: TGTGCCAGCTCACGGGACAGGAACCAAGAGACCCAGTACTTC.

This clone was detected once. The rearrangement links TRBV11-2 to TRBJ2-7; 12 bases map to TRBD2. The germline V gene has CDR1 SGHAT and CDR2 FQNNGV. V was clipped by 5 bases and J by 6 bases; unmatched bases: 8. The CDR3 is made up of 15 amino acids. CDR3 amino acids: CASSRTSGRRVEQYF. The CDR3 bases are TGTGCCAGCAGCCGAACTAGCGGGAGGAGGGTCGAGCAGTACTTC.

The chain uses TRBV2 and TRBJ2-7; D is possibly TRBD1 or TRBD2 (6 bases each). The germline V gene encodes CDR1 SNHLY and CDR2 FYNNEI. CDR3 length equals 12 residues. Trimming shortened V by 5 bases and J by 6 bases, and 11 bases separated the two germline ends. CDR3 coding DNA: TGTGCCAGCAGTAGAGGAGGGGGCGAGCAGTACTTC. Its translation is CASSRGGGEQYF. Full variable domain (outside the CDR3, taken from reference TRBV2 and TRBJ2-7): EPEVTQTPSHQVTQMGQEVILRCVPISNHLYFYWYRQILGQKVEFLVSFYNNEISEKSEIFDDQFSVERPDGSNFTLKIRSTKLEDSAMYFCASSRGGGEQYFGPGTRLTVT.

This rearrangement joins TRBV12-3 or TRBV12-4 to TRBJ2-1, with D possibly being TRBD1 or TRBD2 (5 bases each). This CDR3 is built from 13 residues. Trimming pared 5 bases from V and 5 bases from J, leaving 10 bases between. The CDR3 DNA is TGTGCCAGCAGTAGGGGAGTCGACAATGAGCAGTTCTTC. Translation gives CASSRGVDNEQFF.

The chain is built from TRBV7-8 and TRBJ2-7; perhaps TRBD1 as D (5 bases). The CDR3 runs to 17 residues. Germline V gene lookup returns CDR1 SGHVS and CDR2 FQNEAQ. V was clipped by 1 base and J by 1 base, with 17 bases between them. CDR3 DNA sequence: TGTGCCAGCAGCTTAGAGATTAGCAACAGGAATTCCTACGAGCAGTACTTC. It yields the protein CASSLEISNRNSYEQYF. Looking up the rest from reference TRBV7-8 and TRBJ2-7 gives the full variable domain: GAGVSQSPRYKVAKRGQDVALRCDPISGHVSLFWYQQALGQGPEFLTYFQNEAQLDKSGLPSDRFFAERPEGSVSTLKIQRTQQEDSAVYLCASSLEISNRNSYEQYFGPGTRLTVT.

This clone was counted a single time. The V call is TRBV5-1, the J call TRBJ2-5; the match to TRBD1 covers 10 bases. V was pared by 2 bases and J by 1 base, with 8 bases of the junction left unmatched. CDR1 and CDR2 (germline): SGHRS, YFSETQ. The length of the CDR3 is 17 residues. The DNA of the CDR3 is TGCGCCAGCAGCTTAGTGGGGACAGGGGCACCCCAAGAGACCCAGTACTTC. Its protein product is CASSLVGTGAPQETQYF.

The CDR3 is CASKTRSDTEAFF. CDR3 coding DNA: TGTGCCAGCAAGACAAGAAGTGACACTGAAGCTTTCTTT. The chain is built from TRBV12-3 or TRBV12-4 and TRBJ1-1, with D unclear. This CDR3 is 13 amino acids long. Trimming stripped 7 bases from V and 3 bases from J, with 12 bases between.

The CDR3 coding sequence is TGTGCCAGCAGCTATTCCGGGCCCCCGGGGGTCGAGCAGTACTTC. Translating it yields CASSYSGPPGVEQYF. This chain uses TRBV21-1 with TRBJ2-7; the table assigns TRBD2, which was not confirmed against the DNA. TRBV21-1 corresponds to a pseudogene. This CDR3 spans 15 amino acids.

The V gene is TRBV28, the J gene TRBJ2-1; D ambiguous. This CDR3 has 13 residues. Germline CDR1 MDHEN, CDR2 SYDVKM. Trimming cost V 7 bases and J 6 bases, with 13 bases left between them. The chain's CDR3 is CASTIGWPNEQFF. DNA of the CDR3: TGTGCCAGCACCATCGGCTGGCCCAATGAGCAGTTCTTC.

This chain connects TRBV27 to TRBJ2-5, with 9 bases that match TRBD1. After removal of 5 bases from V and 2 bases from J, the junction contained 3 bases not matched to a gene. This CDR3 comprises 14 residues. Looked up from germline, CDR1 is MNHEY and CDR2 is SMNVEV (reference sequence). In DNA form, the CDR3 reads TGTGCCAGCAGTCTTGACAGGGGGCAAGAGACCCAGTACTTC. Protein product: CASSLDRGQETQYF.

The DNA for the CDR3 is TGTGCCAGCAGCGCCGGGACATATGGCTACACCTTC. Translating gives CASSAGTYGYTF. The genes are TRBV2 and TRBJ1-2, with a possible D match to TRBD1 (6 bases). Germline V gives CDR1 SNHLY, CDR2 FYNNEI. The CDR3 loop spans 12 amino acids. V lost 6 bases and J lost 5, with 10 bases in between. Looking up the rest from reference TRBV2 and TRBJ1-2 gives the full variable domain: EPEVTQTPSHQVTQMGQEVILRCVPISNHLYFYWYRQILGQKVEFLVSFYNNEISEKSEIFDDQFSVERPDGSNFTLKIRSTKLEDSAMYFCASSAGTYGYTFGSGTRLTVV.

The chain joins TRBV28 to TRBJ2-7, with 7 nucleotides matching TRBD2. CDR1 is MDHEN, CDR2 SYDVKM, per germline. This CDR3 contains 13 residues. After removal of 6 bases from V and 0 bases from J, the junction contained 2 bases not matched to a gene. The CDR3 nucleotides read TGTGCCAGCAGGTTAGCGGGCTCCTACGAGCAGTACTTC. It specifies CASRLAGSYEQYF.

CDR3 DNA sequence: TGTGCCAGTAGTATAGGGACTAGCGGGAGCAATGAGCAGTTCTTC. Protein product: CASSIGTSGSNEQFF. V is TRBV19 and J is TRBJ2-1, with 13 bases matching TRBD2. Germline values: CDR1 LNHDA, CDR2 SQIVND (reference sequence). The CDR3 is made up of 15 amino acids. The V and J ends lost 1 base and 6 bases, in that order; junction bases with no gene match: 0.

The V and J genes are TRBV20-1 and TRBJ2-7; D is ambiguous. Germline-derived CDR1 and CDR2 are DFQATT and SNEGSKA (reference sequence). The CDR3 extends over 10 amino acids. Trimming stripped 5 bases from V and 5 bases from J, with 7 bases between. CDR3 DNA sequence: TGCAGTGCTGCGGCGAACGAGCAGTACTTC. Amino acids: CSAAANEQYF.